The 15 T cell receptor beta chains listed next were all sequenced from one sample in a study of blood T cell repertoires in COVID-19. TCRdb's table, derived via immunoSEQ multiplex PCR, lists solely in-frame clones and lacks some. The data show about 170,000 clones, over 80% seen once. Material: peripheral blood. These receptors were obtained from a woman older than 75 with active or convalescent COVID-19.

The CDR3 DNA reads as TGTGCCATCACCCCCACAGGGGCCGAGCTGGGAGCCCAGCATTTT. It specifies CAITPTGAELGAQHF. The J gene is TRBJ1-5, the V gene TRBV10-3, with TRBD1 matching 7 bases. Germline CDR1 and CDR2: ENHRY and SYGVKD. Trimming cost V 7 bases and J 11 bases; bases outside gene matches: 17. This CDR3 spans 15 amino acids.

The chain is built from TRBV5-6 and TRBJ1-1; 10 positions match TRBD1. The CDR3 has 15 residues. The germline V gene has CDR1 SGHDT and CDR2 YYEEEE. V lost 2 bases to trimming and J lost 4 bases; unmatched junction nucleotides: 5. CDR3 sequence: CASSFRDRGPTEAFF. The CDR3, as DNA: TGTGCCAGCAGCTTCCGGGACAGGGGTCCCACTGAAGCTTTCTTT. Supplemented by reference TRBV5-6 and TRBJ1-1, the full variable domain reads DAGVTQSPTHLIKTRGQQVTLRCSPKSGHDTVSWYQQALGQGPQFIFQYYEEEERQRGNFPDRFSGHQFPNYSSELNVNALLLGDSALYLCASSFRDRGPTEAFFGQGTRLTVV.

CDR3 DNA: TGTGCCAGCAGCCAAGAGGAGACTAGCGGGAAGATTTACAATGAGCAGTTCTTC. Translated: CASSQEETSGKIYNEQFF. The gene calls are TRBV4-2 and TRBJ2-1; 11 bases match TRBD2. This CDR3 spans 18 amino acids. The junction had 8 bases not matched to a gene; V was cut back by 0 bases and J by 4 bases. Germline CDR1 and CDR2: LGHNA and YNFKEQ.

The chain is built from TRBV7-9 and TRBJ2-3; D call uncertain. The CDR3 is made up of 12 amino acids. In germline, CDR1 is SEHNR, CDR2 FQNEAQ (reference sequence). The ends were cut back, 5 bases at V and 2 bases at J, with 5 bases in the middle. Here the CDR3 reads CASSLITDTQYF. DNA of the CDR3: TGTGCCAGCAGCCTAATCACAGATACGCAGTATTTT.

This clone was seen only once. The gene calls are TRBV10-3 and TRBJ2-1; 9 nucleotides agree with TRBD1. The CDR3 has 14 residues. The V gene's germline CDR1 is ENHRY and CDR2 SYGVKD. Unmatched junction bases numbered 8, after V lost 6 bases and J lost 8 bases. The DNA for the CDR3 is TGTGCCATCAGCGCCGGGACAGGGAACGATGAGCAGTTCTTC. As protein: CAISAGTGNDEQFF.

There are a few counts of this clone. This chain uses TRBV5-6 with TRBJ2-5, with D unresolved. The ends were cut back, 4 bases at V and 5 bases at J, with 12 bases in the middle. CDR3 size: 13 residues. Germline V lookup: CDR1 SGHDT, CDR2 YYEEEE. CDR3 coding DNA: TGTGCCAGCAGCCTGCCTGGTGAGGAGACCCAGTACTTC. It encodes CASSLPGEETQYF.

This chain uses TRBV6-5 with TRBJ1-3; a possible D gene is TRBD1 (6 bases). V was clipped by 2 bases and J by 0 bases, with 8 bases between them. Germline assignment: CDR1 MNHEY and CDR2 SVGAGI. This CDR3 region has 15 residues. Here the CDR3 reads CASSYGGHSGNTIYF. The CDR3 DNA is TGTGCCAGCAGTTACGGGGGCCACTCTGGAAACACCATATATTTT.

This clone was seen only a few times. This sequence joins TRBV30 and TRBJ1-6; weak D call: TRBD1 (5 bases). V lost 5 bases to trimming and J lost 3 bases, with 11 bases between them. CDR1 and CDR2 from the germline V gene are GTSNPN and SVGIG (reference sequence). The CDR3 has 14 residues. This CDR3 is CAWGRQSYNSPLHF. CDR3 DNA: TGTGCCTGGGGCAGACAGAGCTATAATTCACCCCTCCACTTT.

This sequence joins TRBV3-1 (or the pseudogene TRBV3-2) and TRBJ2-3, with 7 bases aligning to TRBD1. Losses at the gene ends were 6 bases for V and 0 bases for J; bases not matched to a gene: 3. Germline V lookup: CDR1 LGHDT, CDR2 YNNKEL (reference sequence). The CDR3 has 14 residues. This chain's CDR3 is CASSHRGSTDTQYF. The DNA of the CDR3 is TGTGCCAGCAGTCACAGGGGTAGCACAGATACGCAGTATTTT.

The chain joins TRBV11-2 to TRBJ2-1; TRBD1 might be the D (5 bases). The length of the CDR3 is 17 residues. CDR1 is SGHAT, CDR2 FQNNGV, per germline. V lost 2 bases and J lost 8, with 22 bases in between. This CDR3 reads CASSLTAVPPWGDEQFF. The CDR3 region has the DNA TGTGCCAGCAGCTTAACCGCGGTGCCACCTTGGGGCGATGAGCAGTTCTTC.

This rearrangement joins TRBV11-3 to TRBJ2-7, with D possibly being TRBD1 (5 bases). Trimming removed 5 bases from V and 5 bases from J, with 16 bases in between. The CDR3 is 14 amino acids. Germline V gene sequence: CDR1 SGHNT, CDR2 YENEEA. As DNA, the CDR3 is TGTGCCAGCAGCCCCAGGCAGGGCGCCCACGAGCAGTACTTC. Translated, it gives CASSPRQGAHEQYF.

The V gene is TRBV12-3 or TRBV12-4, the J gene TRBJ1-2, with D perhaps TRBD1 (6 bases). CDR3 length equals 11 residues. V was cut by 4 bases and J by 9 bases, with 9 bases left in between. CDR3 coding DNA: TGTGCCAGCAGTTCAGGGGAGAGCTACACCTTC. This translates into CASSSGESYTF.

The V and J genes are TRBV27 and TRBJ1-2, with TRBD1 matching over 9 bases. With 6 bases clipped from V and 3 bases from J, the junction kept 11 bases outside the gene matches. This CDR3 has 16 residues. Germline lookup yields CDR1 MNHEY and CDR2 SMNVEV (reference sequence). CDR3: CASSRDRVSIDYGYTF. The DNA for the CDR3 is TGTGCCAGCAGCCGGGACAGGGTTTCTATTGACTATGGCTACACCTTC.

For the CDR3, the DNA is TGCGCCAGCACCGCGGGGGGCTCCGAGCAGTACTTC. It encodes CASTAGGSEQYF. The V and J genes are TRBV5-1 and TRBJ2-7; TRBD2 matches 8 bases. Germline lookup yields CDR1 SGHRS and CDR2 YFSETQ. Trimming removed 6 bases from V and 6 bases from J; junction bases left unmatched: 5. The CDR3 runs 12 residues.

The rearrangement joins TRBV20-1 to TRBJ2-7; D is perhaps TRBD1 (6 bases). This CDR3 has 10 residues. Looked up from germline, CDR1 is DFQATT and CDR2 is SNEGSKA (reference sequence). V dropped 5 bases and J dropped 4 bases, with 6 bases sitting between them. Here the CDR3 DNA reads TGCAGTGCTGGACAGTACGAGCAGTACTTC. It translates to CSAGQYEQYF.